Listed below are T cell receptor beta chains from one sample, sequenced in a study of identical twins. TCRdb analysed the 5' RACE reads with MiXCR anew, one entry per CDR3 protein. The sample holds 500,000 to 650,000 distinct CDR3 sequences, 7.1% seen once. A further study also used this sample, focusing on yellow fever vaccine responses in identical twins.

The specimen sequenced was PBMCs. The receptors here all came from a woman between 18 and 30 years old in good health. Both conserved end residues are part of each CDR3. A D gene is named only where the DNA matches it firmly. Expanded clones are given a class, and other clones once, few, many or no size at all.

TRBJ2-1,TRBD2,.,TRBV10-3,TGTGCCATCAGTCCGGGACTAGCGGGTAATGAGCAGTTCTTC,CAISPGLAGNEQFF
TRBJ1-2,.,.,TRBV14,TGTGCCAGCAGCCAAGAAGTTTCAGGGGCAGATGGCTACACCTTC,CASSQEVSGADGYTF
TRBJ2-5,TRBD2,many,TRBV3-1,TGTGCCAGCAGCCAGGTCCCGGGGGGGGCCTTTAGAGAGACCCAGTACTTC,CASSQVPGGAFRETQYF
TRBJ2-5,TRBD1,few,TRBV28,TGTGCCAGCAGCCCCGGCGGACAGGACCGGGAGACCCAGTACTTC,CASSPGGQDRETQYF
TRBJ2-1,.,few,TRBV6-1,TGTGCCAGCAGCCTCTATGAGGGGAATGAGCAGTTCTTC,CASSLYEGNEQFF
TRBJ2-1,.,.,TRBV5-1,TGCGCCAGCAGCTTGGTAGGCACTAGGGCCTACAATGAGCAGTTCTTC,CASSLVGTRAYNEQFF
TRBJ2-2,.,few,TRBV5-1,TGCGCCAGCAGCTGGCACAGGGTTCCGAACACCGGGGAGCTGTTTTTT,CASSWHRVPNTGELFF
TRBJ2-1,.,many,TRBV9,TGTGCCAGCAGCGTAGGGCCCCCGCTTCGGGGGAATGAGCAGTTCTTC,CASSVGPPLRGNEQFF
TRBJ2-7,.,.,TRBV19,TGTGCCAGTAGTAGCGGGTTTTCCTACGAGCAGTACTTC,CASSSGFSYEQYF
TRBJ2-3,.,many,TRBV29-1,TGCAGCGTTGAAGAGCATTCAGATACGCAGTATTTT,CSVEEHSDTQYF
TRBJ2-3,TRBD2,many,TRBV11-1,TGTGCCAGCAGTCGGGCTAGCGGTTGGTTCACAGATACGCAGTATTTT,CASSRASGWFTDTQYF
TRBJ2-3,TRBD2,many,TRBV12-3/TRBV12-4,TGTGCCAGCGCTGGGACTAACACAGATACGCAGTATTTT,CASAGTNTDTQYF
TRBJ2-3,.,many,TRBV7-6,TGTGCCAGCGCCTGGGGAGTTGCAGATACGCAGTATTTT,CASAWGVADTQYF
TRBJ2-1,TRBD2,few,TRBV11-2,TGTGCCAGCAGCAACTCCCCCGGCGGGGGAGTATACAATGAGCAGTTCTTC,CASSNSPGGGVYNEQFF
TRBJ2-3,.,.,TRBV15,TGTGCCACCAGCAGAGGCCTTACATGGGATACGCAGTATTTT,CATSRGLTWDTQYF
TRBJ2-7,TRBD2,.,TRBV15,TGTGCCACCAGCAGAGATACGCTAGCGGGAGGAGCAGTGCAGTACTTC,CATSRDTLAGGAVQYF
TRBJ2-1,.,.,TRBV15,TGTGCCACCAGCGTAAGAGAGCCAGGAGGATGGGGTGAGCAGTTCTTC,CATSVREPGGWGEQFF
TRBJ1-6,.,few,TRBV6-1,TGTGCCAGCAGTGAATCAGGGGAGATAGGACCCCTCCACTTT,CASSESGEIGPLHF
TRBJ2-2,.,few,TRBV12-3/TRBV12-4,TGTGCCAGCAGTTTTCAGGGTGTCACCGGGGAGCTGTTTTTT,CASSFQGVTGELFF
TRBJ1-5,TRBD1,many,TRBV7-3,TGTGCCAGCAGCTTAGGAGACAGGGATTCACCCCAGCATTTT,CASSLGDRDSPQHF
TRBJ2-5,.,many,TRBV28,TGTGCCAGCAGTTTCAGGAGGGAGACCCAGTACTTC,CASSFRRETQYF
TRBJ2-7,TRBD2,many,TRBV7-9,TGTGCCAGCACCCTCATGGGGACTAGCGGGAGTTCGGAGGAGCAGTACTTC,CASTLMGTSGSSEEQYF
TRBJ1-1,.,.,TRBV4-2,TGTGCCAGCAGCCAAGGTGTTGGGGGCACTGAAGCTTTCTTT,CASSQGVGGTEAFF